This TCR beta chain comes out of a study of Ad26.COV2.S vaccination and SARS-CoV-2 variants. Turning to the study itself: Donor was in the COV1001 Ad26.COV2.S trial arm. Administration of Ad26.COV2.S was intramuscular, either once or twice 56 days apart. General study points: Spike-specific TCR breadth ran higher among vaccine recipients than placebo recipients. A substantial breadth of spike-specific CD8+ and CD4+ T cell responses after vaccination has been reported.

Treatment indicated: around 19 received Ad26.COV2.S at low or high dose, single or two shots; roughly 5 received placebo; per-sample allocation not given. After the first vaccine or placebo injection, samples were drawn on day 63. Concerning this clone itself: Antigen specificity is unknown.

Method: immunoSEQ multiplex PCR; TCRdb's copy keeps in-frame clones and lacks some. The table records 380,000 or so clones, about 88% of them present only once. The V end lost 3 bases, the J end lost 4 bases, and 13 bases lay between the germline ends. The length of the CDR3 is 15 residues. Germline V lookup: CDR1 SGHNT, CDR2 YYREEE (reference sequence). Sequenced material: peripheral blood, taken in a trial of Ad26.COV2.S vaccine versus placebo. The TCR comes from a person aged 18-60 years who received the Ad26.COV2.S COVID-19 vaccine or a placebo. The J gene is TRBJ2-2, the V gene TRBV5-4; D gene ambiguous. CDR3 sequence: CASSSGILGTGELFF. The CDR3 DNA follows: TGTGCCAGCAGCTCGGGCATACTGGGCACCGGGGAGCTGTTTTTT.